This T cell receptor beta chain was documented in a study of blood T cell repertoires in COVID-19. Looking at the study overall: The United States, Italy and Spain were the sources of the acute and convalescent COVID-19 samples. From T cells, B-cell-depleted T cells, or PBMCs came the material, which was cDNA or gDNA.

The CDR3 covers 14 residues. V gave up 1 base and J gave up 7 bases, with 10 bases separating them. CDR1 and CDR2 from the germline V gene are MNHNY and SVGAGI (reference sequence). This table comes from immunoSEQ multiplex PCR, and its TCRdb copy is limited to in-frame clones, with some not included. The data contain some 200,000 clones, around 86% of them singletons. This chain uses TRBV6-6 with TRBJ1-4, with D tentatively TRBD1 (5 bases). Sequencing was done on a sample of peripheral blood. This clonotype was obtained from a woman aged 80 or older in a cohort sampled during active or convalescent COVID-19. The CDR3 is CASSYLIRGEKLFF. Written as DNA, the CDR3 is TGTGCCAGCAGTTACTTGATTAGGGGTGAAAAACTGTTTTTT.